These 28 T cell receptor beta chains came from one sample sequenced in a study of shared clonotypes between healthy human individuals. The method was immunoSEQ multiplex PCR; TCRdb's version includes in-frame clones alone and lacks a portion of them. The table has some 1.4 million clones, around 97% seen once; the top ten hold approximately 1%. The sample taken for sequencing was naive CD4+ T cells sorted from blood. The subset: CD45RA+ positively selected. These receptor sequences come from a man in his thirties or forties in good health.

J is TRBJ2-5 and V is TRBV5-5; the match to TRBD2 covers 13 bases. The CDR3 has 17 amino acids. The ends lost 2 bases at V and 5 bases at J; junction bases unmatched: 9. Germline values: CDR1 SGHKS, CDR2 YYEKEE (reference sequence). CDR3: CASSFPAPGLAGETQYF. CDR3 coding DNA: TGTGCCAGCAGCTTTCCAGCTCCGGGACTAGCGGGGGAGACCCAGTACTTC.

The chain carries TRBV7-9 and TRBJ1-5; D is perhaps TRBD1 (6 bases). Germline CDR1 SEHNR, CDR2 FQNEAQ (reference sequence). Trimming took 3 bases from V and 4 from J, leaving 19 bases between them. The CDR3 is made up of 17 amino acids. CDR3 loop: CASSFSTGTGGNQPQHF. The CDR3 region has the DNA TGTGCCAGCAGCTTTTCCACAGGGACGGGGGGAAATCAGCCCCAGCATTTT.

The CDR3 DNA follows: TGTGCCAGCAGCGTAGGACAGGGTCGAGATACGCAGTATTTT. Encoded protein: CASSVGQGRDTQYF. This chain joins TRBV9 and TRBJ2-3; 7 nucleotides match TRBD1. V gave up 0 bases and J gave up 5 bases; unmatched junction bases: 3. This CDR3 comprises 14 residues. The germline gives CDR1 SGDLS, CDR2 YYNGEE.

The chain links TRBV7-9 to TRBJ1-1; the D is unclear. V lost 6 bases and J lost 1, with 9 bases in between. Germline lookup yields CDR1 SEHNR and CDR2 FQNEAQ (reference sequence). The CDR3 has 13 amino acids. The CDR3 protein is CASRRQKNTEAFF. The CDR3 nucleotides are TGTGCCAGCAGGCGCCAAAAGAACACTGAAGCTTTCTTT.

The genes are TRBV19 and TRBJ2-3, with TRBD1 matching over 10 bases. The length of the CDR3 is 16 residues. J was trimmed by 2 bases and V by 6 bases; bases with no gene match: 8. CDR1 and CDR2 (germline): LNHDA, SQIVND (reference sequence). CDR3 region: CASSVRGQGSTDTQYF. Here the CDR3 DNA reads TGTGCCAGTAGCGTTCGGGGACAGGGGTCCACAGATACGCAGTATTTT.

This sequence joins TRBV5-4 and TRBJ2-1; TRBD1 matches 7 bases. V lost 0 bases, J lost 4 bases, and 7 bases stayed unmatched. The length of the CDR3 is 16 residues. Per germline, CDR1 SGHNT and CDR2 YYREEE (reference sequence). Written as DNA, the CDR3 is TGTGCCAGCAGCTTGGAGGGACAGAGGTTATACAATGAGCAGTTCTTC. Translating it yields CASSLEGQRLYNEQFF.

The gene calls are TRBV5-1 and TRBJ2-7, with 9 bases identical to TRBD1. Germline V gives CDR1 SGHRS, CDR2 YFSETQ. CDR3 length: 14 amino acids. Trimming took 5 bases from V and 5 from J; bases not matched to a gene: 8. CDR3 DNA sequence: TGCGCCAGCAGACCAGGGACAGGGATGGACGAGCAGTACTTC. Translation: CASRPGTGMDEQYF.

The chain couples TRBV9 to TRBJ2-6; D is possibly TRBD2 (7 bases). The CDR3 runs 16 residues. The germline V gene encodes CDR1 SGDLS and CDR2 YYNGEE. The V end lost 4 bases, the J end lost 4 bases, and 15 bases lay between the germline ends. The CDR3 DNA sequence: TGTGCCAGCAGCCCTGGGGGGGGGCCCGGGGCCAACGTCCTGACTTTC. Its protein is CASSPGGGPGANVLTF.

The rearrangement joins TRBV6-1 to TRBJ1-5; D unresolved. Germline CDR1 and CDR2: MNHNS and SASEGT. The germline V and J ends were trimmed by 0 bases and 6 bases, with 6 bases remaining between them. The length of the CDR3 is 13 residues. In nucleotides, the CDR3 is TGTGCCAGCAGTGAAGCGGGGAGTCAGCCCCAGCATTTT. It codes for CASSEAGSQPQHF.

V and J are TRBV7-2 and TRBJ2-3; D remains ambiguous. The V gene lost 5 bases and the J gene lost 3 bases, with 9 bases spanning the gap. The CDR3 is 13 amino acids. Germline CDR1 reads SGHTA; CDR2 reads FQGNSA. Here the CDR3 reads CASSVRRTDTQYF. The DNA of the CDR3 is TGTGCCAGCAGCGTACGTAGGACAGATACGCAGTATTTT. Using reference TRBV7-2 and TRBJ2-3 for the parts outside the CDR3, the full variable domain is GAGVSQSPSNKVTEKGKDVELRCDPISGHTALYWYRQSLGQGLEFLIYFQGNSAPDKSGLPSDRFSAERTGGSVSTLTIQRTQQEDSAVYLCASSVRRTDTQYFGPGTRLTVL.

The chain carries TRBV18 and TRBJ2-7, with unresolved D. CDR3 size: 14 residues. V lost 3 bases to trimming and J lost 5 bases, with 14 bases between them. Germline V gives CDR1 KGHSH, CDR2 LQKENI. CDR3 loop: CASSPLHVTHEQYF. CDR3 sequence (DNA): TGTGCCAGCTCACCCTTACACGTCACCCACGAGCAGTACTTC. The full variable domain, completed using reference TRBV18 and TRBJ2-7, is NAGVMQNPRHLVRRRGQEARLRCSPMKGHSHVYWYRQLPEEGLKFMVYLQKENIIDESGMPKERFSAEFPKEGPSILRIQQVVRGDSAAYFCASSPLHVTHEQYFGPGTRLTVT.

This clone came up once. In DNA form, the CDR3 reads TGTGCCAGCAGCCGCCTTGACAGTCGCGAGCAGTACTTC. The encoded protein is CASSRLDSREQYF. V usage is TRBV6-1 and J usage is TRBJ2-7; D might be TRBD1 (5 bases). The CDR3 is 13 amino acids. The V gene lost 6 bases and the J gene lost 6 bases, with 15 bases spanning the gap. Germline CDR1 reads MNHNS; CDR2 reads SASEGT.

This chain connects TRBV28 to TRBJ1-1, with no clear D. The V gene lost 3 bases and the J gene lost 3 bases, with 14 bases spanning the gap. Germline values: CDR1 MDHEN, CDR2 SYDVKM. The CDR3 runs to 15 residues. DNA of the CDR3: TGTGCCAGCAGTTTGTACAGCGGTCTGCACACTGAAGCTTTCTTT. Its translation: CASSLYSGLHTEAFF.

The chain links TRBV12-5 to TRBJ2-5, with D perhaps assigned TRBD1 or TRBD2 (5 bases each). V dropped 1 base and J dropped 9 bases, with 21 bases sitting between them. The CDR3 consists of 16 residues. The V gene's germline CDR1 is LGHNT and CDR2 FRNRAP. The CDR3 sequence: CASGLADTGRMGAQYF. The CDR3 DNA reads as TGTGCTAGTGGTTTGGCCGACACCGGACGAATGGGGGCCCAGTACTTC.

The gene calls are TRBV5-1 and TRBJ2-3, with 7 bases aligning to TRBD2. Trimming took 0 bases from V and 0 from J; bases not matched to a gene: 7. The CDR3 has 17 residues. Germline CDR1 is SGHRS and CDR2 is YFSETQ. For the CDR3, the DNA is TGCGCCAGCAGCTTGGCCGGACTAGTTCCTAGCACAGATACGCAGTATTTT. Encoded protein: CASSLAGLVPSTDTQYF.

The rearrangement links TRBV7-2 to TRBJ2-1; D is possibly TRBD1 (6 bases). The CDR3 spans 16 residues. Germline V gene data show CDR1 as SGHTA and CDR2 as FQGNSA. Trimming left V 1 base short and J 8 bases short, with 18 bases between. The CDR3: CASSLGSGVSFDEQFF. CDR3 coding DNA: TGTGCCAGCAGCTTAGGGTCAGGGGTATCTTTCGATGAGCAGTTCTTC. Full variable domain (outside the CDR3, taken from reference TRBV7-2 and TRBJ2-1): GAGVSQSPSNKVTEKGKDVELRCDPISGHTALYWYRQSLGQGLEFLIYFQGNSAPDKSGLPSDRFSAERTGGSVSTLTIQRTQQEDSAVYLCASSLGSGVSFDEQFFGPGTRLTVL.

The chain uses TRBV5-1 and TRBJ1-1, with 7 bases lining up with TRBD1. The J segment lost 0 bases and the V segment lost 1 base, leaving 3 bases of the junction unmatched. CDR3 size: 15 residues. Germline CDR1 is SGHRS and CDR2 is YFSETQ. CDR3 coding DNA: TGCGCCAGCAGCTTGTTGGGGACAGTGAACACTGAAGCTTTCTTT. As protein: CASSLLGTVNTEAFF.

The rearrangement uses TRBV7-2 and TRBJ2-7, with a possible D match to TRBD2 (5 bases). V was clipped by 3 bases and J by 7 bases, with 10 bases between them. From germline, CDR1 is SGHTA and CDR2 FQGNSA. The CDR3 is made up of 12 amino acids. The chain's CDR3 is CASSFRTGEQYF. The CDR3 nucleotides are TGTGCCAGCAGCTTTAGGACTGGGGAGCAGTACTTC.

The genes are TRBV5-1 and TRBJ2-3; no clear D. The CDR3 length is 15 residues. V lost 0 bases, J lost 6 bases, and 14 bases lay in between. Germline loops: CDR1 SGHRS, CDR2 YFSETQ. CDR3 bases: TGCGCCAGCAGCTTGGTTGGGTCAAAGAGGGATACGCAGTATTTT. Its translation: CASSLVGSKRDTQYF.

The chain employs TRBV19 and TRBJ1-5; unclear D gene. The V gene's germline CDR1 is LNHDA and CDR2 SQIVND (reference sequence). V lost 4 bases, J lost 5 bases, and 9 bases lay in between. The CDR3 totals 13 residues. The CDR3 DNA reads TGTGCCAGTAGTAGCTTTGGGGATCAGCCCCAGCATTTT. Translated, it gives CASSSFGDQPQHF.

The chain couples TRBV5-1 to TRBJ1-2; TRBD1 aligns across 8 bases. The germline gives CDR1 SGHRS, CDR2 YFSETQ. Trimming cost V 0 bases and J 8 bases; bases outside gene matches: 6. CDR3 length equals 14 residues. The CDR3, as DNA: TGCGCCAGCAGCTTGGGCGGACAGGGATCCGGCTACACCTTC. This translates into CASSLGGQGSGYTF.

Turning to this clone: Other DNA sequences in the sample encode the same CDR3. The rearrangement links TRBV6-1 to TRBJ2-3; 8 nucleotides line up with TRBD2. CDR1 and CDR2 from the germline V gene are MNHNS and SASEGT. The CDR3 sequence is 15 residues long. V was pared by 4 bases and J by 3 bases, with 6 bases of the junction left unmatched. CDR3 nucleotides: TGTGCCAGCAGTGCGTTAGCGGGGTCGACAGATACGCAGTATTTT. Its protein is CASSALAGSTDTQYF.

The chain is built from TRBV5-6 and TRBJ1-3; unclear D gene. Germline V gives CDR1 SGHDT, CDR2 YYEEEE. With 4 bases removed from V and 0 bases from J, the gap between germline ends came to 11 bases. The CDR3 covers 15 residues. The CDR3 sequence: CASSPGVNSGNTIYF. In DNA, the CDR3 is TGTGCCAGCAGCCCCGGAGTCAACTCTGGAAACACCATATATTTT.

The rearrangement uses TRBV30 and TRBJ2-1, with D possibly matching TRBD2 (6 bases). The CDR3 is 15 amino acids. The germline V gene has CDR1 GTSNPN and CDR2 SVGIG (reference sequence). Trimming took 7 bases from V and 9 from J, leaving 25 bases between them. The chain's CDR3 is CASMGGAADIIEQFF. Here the CDR3 DNA reads TGTGCCTCCATGGGGGGAGCGGCGGATATAATTGAGCAGTTCTTC.

The rearrangement links TRBV20-1 to TRBJ2-1; D unresolved. This CDR3 comprises 9 residues. Trimming removed 6 bases at V and 10 bases at J, with 7 bases between. Germline values: CDR1 DFQATT, CDR2 SNEGSKA (reference sequence). CDR3 DNA sequence: TGCAGTGCGGGCTCCGAGCAGTTCTTC. As protein: CSAGSEQFF.

The rearrangement joins TRBV7-2 to TRBJ2-3; 7 bases are a match to TRBD2. Germline CDR1 SGHTA, CDR2 FQGNSA. With V trimmed by 2 bases and J by 6 bases, 14 bases remained unmatched. The CDR3 is 17 residues long. CDR3 loop: CASSLSVGSSGADTQYF. The CDR3 region has the DNA TGTGCCAGCAGCTTATCGGTTGGGTCTAGCGGTGCGGATACGCAGTATTTT.

The chain uses TRBV18 and TRBJ1-5; D not certain. The CDR3 consists of 14 residues. Trimming pared 0 bases from V and 4 bases from J, leaving 7 bases between. Germline CDR1 and CDR2: KGHSH and LQKENI. DNA for the CDR3: TGTGCCAGCTCACCACCGTCAGAAAATCAGCCCCAGCATTTT. Its translation: CASSPPSENQPQHF.

This chain uses TRBV7-8 with TRBJ1-3, with 10 bases matching TRBD1. Unmatched junction bases numbered 4, after V lost 4 bases and J lost 4 bases. The CDR3 is 15 residues long. The germline CDR1 and CDR2 sequences are SGHVS and FQNEAQ. CDR3 nucleotide sequence: TGTGCCAGCAGCTCAGGGACAGGGGAAGGAAACACCATATATTTT. Protein: CASSSGTGEGNTIYF.